This T cell receptor beta chain was captured by sequencing in a study of blood T cell repertoires in COVID-19. As for the study in general: PBMCs, B-cell-depleted T cells, or T cells were the source of the cDNA or gDNA that made up the material.

V lost 2 bases and J lost 6, with 10 bases in between. Germline V CDR1 and CDR2: MDHEN, SYDVKM. There are 13 residues in the CDR3. Seattle patients were enrolled while actively infected and followed longitudinally. Source study methods: By means of reference gene primer amplification, nucleated cell counts were estimated. Some clones are missing from TCRdb's copy, which holds only in-frame ones; the method was immunoSEQ multiplex PCR. V, J and clone size were drawn from that table, and D and trimming were deduced from the DNA. This sample has 410,000 or so clones, with about 88% found just once. Sequencing was done on a sample of peripheral blood. This rearrangement joins TRBV28 to TRBJ1-2, with D uncertain. This TCR was recovered from a woman aged 40 to 55 with COVID-19, enrolled during active disease. CDR3 region: CASSLRLRDGYTF. DNA of the CDR3: TGTGCCAGCAGTTTACGGCTGAGGGATGGCTACACCTTC.